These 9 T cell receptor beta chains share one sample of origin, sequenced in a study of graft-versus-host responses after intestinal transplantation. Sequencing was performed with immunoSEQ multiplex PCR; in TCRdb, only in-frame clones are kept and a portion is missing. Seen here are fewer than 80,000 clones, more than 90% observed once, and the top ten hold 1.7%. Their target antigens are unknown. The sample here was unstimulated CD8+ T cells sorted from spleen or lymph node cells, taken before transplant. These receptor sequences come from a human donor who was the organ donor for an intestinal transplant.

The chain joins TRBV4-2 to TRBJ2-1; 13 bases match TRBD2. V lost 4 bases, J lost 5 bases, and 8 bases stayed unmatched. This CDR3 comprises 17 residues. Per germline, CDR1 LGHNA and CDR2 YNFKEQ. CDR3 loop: CASSPGLAGEGDNEQFF. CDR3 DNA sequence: TGTGCCAGCAGCCCCGGACTAGCGGGAGAGGGGGACAATGAGCAGTTCTTC.

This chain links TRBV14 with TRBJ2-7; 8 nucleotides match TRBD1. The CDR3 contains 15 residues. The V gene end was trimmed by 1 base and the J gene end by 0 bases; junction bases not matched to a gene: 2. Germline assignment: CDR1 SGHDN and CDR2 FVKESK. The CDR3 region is CASSQGTGSSYEQYF. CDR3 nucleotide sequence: TGTGCCAGCAGCCAAGGGACAGGGTCCTCCTACGAGCAGTACTTC.

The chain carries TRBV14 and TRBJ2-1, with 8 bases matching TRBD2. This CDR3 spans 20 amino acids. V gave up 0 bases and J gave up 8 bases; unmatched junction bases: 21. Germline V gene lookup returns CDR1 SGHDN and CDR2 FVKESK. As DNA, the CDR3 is TGTGCCAGCAGCCAAGAAATCCGCCGGGCCGGGAGGGCCCCCGTCGATGAGCAGTTCTTC. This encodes CASSQEIRRAGRAPVDEQFF.

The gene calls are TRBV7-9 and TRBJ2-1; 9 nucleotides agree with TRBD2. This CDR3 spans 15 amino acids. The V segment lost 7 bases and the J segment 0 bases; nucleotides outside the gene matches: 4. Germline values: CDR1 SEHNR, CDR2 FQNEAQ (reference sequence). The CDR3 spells CASTLAGSSYNEQFF. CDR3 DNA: TGTGCCAGCACACTAGCGGGCAGCTCCTACAATGAGCAGTTCTTC.

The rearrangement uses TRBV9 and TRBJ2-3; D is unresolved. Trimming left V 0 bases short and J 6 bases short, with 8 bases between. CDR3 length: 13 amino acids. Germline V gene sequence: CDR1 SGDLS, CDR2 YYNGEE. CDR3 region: CASSVEDGDTQYF. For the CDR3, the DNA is TGTGCCAGCAGCGTAGAAGACGGGGATACGCAGTATTTT.

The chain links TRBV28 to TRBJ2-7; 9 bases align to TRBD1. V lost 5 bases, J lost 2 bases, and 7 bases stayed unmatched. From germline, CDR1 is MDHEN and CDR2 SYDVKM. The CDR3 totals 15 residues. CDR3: CASSVDRGLTYEQYF. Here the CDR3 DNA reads TGTGCCAGCAGTGTGGACAGGGGCTTGACCTACGAGCAGTACTTC. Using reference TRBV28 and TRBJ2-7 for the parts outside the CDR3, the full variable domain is DVKVTQSSRYLVKRTGEKVFLECVQDMDHENMFWYRQDPGLGLRLIYFSYDVKMKEKGDIPEGYSVSREKKERFSLILESASTNQTSMYLCASSVDRGLTYEQYFGPGTRLTVT.

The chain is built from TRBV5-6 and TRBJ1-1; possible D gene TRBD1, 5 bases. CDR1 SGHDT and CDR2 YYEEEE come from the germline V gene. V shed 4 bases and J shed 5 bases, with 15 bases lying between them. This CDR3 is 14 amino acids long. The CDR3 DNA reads TGTGCCAGCAGCCCCTGGGGGGAAATTACTGAAGCTTTCTTT. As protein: CASSPWGEITEAFF.

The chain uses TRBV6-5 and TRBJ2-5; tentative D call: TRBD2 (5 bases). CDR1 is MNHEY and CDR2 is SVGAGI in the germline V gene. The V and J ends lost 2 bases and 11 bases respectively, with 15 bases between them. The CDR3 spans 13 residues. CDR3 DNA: TGTGCCAGCAGTTACGAACCCGGCAGGAGGCAGTACTTC. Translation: CASSYEPGRRQYF.

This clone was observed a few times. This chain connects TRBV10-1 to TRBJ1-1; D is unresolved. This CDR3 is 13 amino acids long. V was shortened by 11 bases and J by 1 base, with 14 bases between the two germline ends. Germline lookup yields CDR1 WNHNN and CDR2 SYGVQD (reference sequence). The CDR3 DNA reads TGCGCCGGACTAAGAATCAGGAACACTGAAGCTTTCTTT. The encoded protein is CAGLRIRNTEAFF.